Each of the 6 T cell receptor delta chains below was sequenced from the same sample in a study of Vδ1+ human thymocytes. No antigen has been identified for these receptors. Study findings and constraints: Thymic TRG and TRD repertoires appeared highly polyclonal.

RNA was extracted from the cells and then reverse transcribed. Pooled V-gene forward primers with one constant-region reverse primer generated the CDR3 amplicons by multiplex PCR. TCRdb fed the multiplex PCR reads to CATT. The sample contains more than 45,000 delta-chain clones, over 13% of which appear only once. Material for sequencing was Vdelta1+ gamma-delta thymocytes from the thymus. The subset here: FACS-sorted CD3+ TCRalphabeta- TCRVdelta1+ TCRVdelta2- thymocytes. These receptors were obtained from a girl in the first two years of life who had congenital heart surgery.

This chain joins TRDV2 and TRDJ1; 11 positions match TRDD3. V shed 0 bases and J 5 bases; nucleotides not matched to a gene: 10. The germline V gene has CDR1 GEAIGNYY and CDR2 EKD. CDR3 length: 17 residues. Written as DNA, the CDR3 is TGTGCCTGTGACACCATTACCTGGGGGATACAGGGAGATAAACTCATCTTT. Encoded protein: CACDTITWGIQGDKLIF.

This clone was observed a few times. The chain joins TRDV1 to TRDJ1, with 11 positions matching TRDD3. The length of the CDR3 is 20 residues. The germline V gene encodes CDR1 TSWWSYY and CDR2 QGS. V lost 2 bases to trimming and J lost 2 bases; unmatched junction nucleotides: 16. The CDR3 loop reads CALGEGPYSWGIRGTDKLIF. The DNA for the CDR3 is TGTGCTCTTGGGGAAGGTCCCTACTCATGGGGGATACGCGGGACCGATAAACTCATCTTT.

V gene TRDV2 combines with J gene TRDJ1; 9 bases are shared with TRDD3. The ends lost 0 bases at V and 3 bases at J; junction bases unmatched: 22. Germline V gene sequence: CDR1 GEAIGNYY, CDR2 EKD. The CDR3 covers 21 residues. In nucleotides, the CDR3 is TGTGCCTGTGACACCTTCCTCGGAACTACTGGGGGAATTATGCTGGCCGATAAACTCATCTTT. The encoded protein is CACDTFLGTTGGIMLADKLIF.

This clone was found a few times. Possible read error: a much larger clone is one base away. V usage is TRDV2 and J usage is TRDJ1; 8 nucleotides align to TRDD3. The CDR3 is made up of 16 amino acids. Losses at the gene ends were 1 base for V and 2 bases for J; bases not matched to a gene: 8. Germline V CDR1 and CDR2: GEAIGNYY, EKD. For the CDR3, the DNA is TGTGCCTGTGACACGGCACTGGGGGCTCTAACCGATAAACTCATCTTT. Encoded protein: CACDTALGALTDKLIF.

As regards this clone: At one end, the junction sequence differs from germline, possibly due to a read error. The gene calls are TRDV1 and TRDJ1; TRDD3 agrees at 8 bases. Per germline, CDR1 TSWWSYY and CDR2 QGS. This CDR3 spans 19 amino acids. The CDR3 loop is CALGNRSLRGDMTTDKLIF. CDR3 nucleotide sequence: TGTGCTCTTGGGAATAGGAGTCTACGGGGGGATATGACGACCGATAAGCTCATCTTT.

The rearrangement uses TRDV1 and TRDJ1, with 8 bases aligning to TRDD3. After removal of 5 bases from V and 1 base from J, the junction contained 18 bases not matched to a gene. CDR3 length equals 19 residues. Germline V gives CDR1 TSWWSYY, CDR2 QGS. CDR3 nucleotides: TGTGCTCTTGGGAGCCCTGTACTTTGGGGATACAACGGCACCGATAAACTCATCTTT. Amino acid sequence: CALGSPVLWGYNGTDKLIF.